A selection of T cell receptor beta chains follows, all from one sample in a study of Graves' ophthalmopathy and Graves' hyperthyroidism. TCRdb reprocessed the multiplex PCR reads with MiXCR, giving one entry per CDR3 protein. This sample has 650,000 to 900,000 distinct CDR3 sequences; around 40% occur once, and the top ten carry about 40%. Material for sequencing was peripheral blood. Source of these receptors: an adult man with Graves' ophthalmopathy. Both conserved end residues are part of each CDR3. A D gene is named only where the DNA matches it firmly. The listing skips clone size in some rows; elsewhere it reads once, few, many or a size class.

d_call	v_call	clone_size	j_call	cdr3_aa	cdr3_nt
TRBD1	TRBV9	many	TRBJ1-4	CASSAGGVGEKLFF	TGTGCCAGCAGCGCAGGGGGCGTTGGTGAAAAACTGTTTTTT
.	TRBV2	many	TRBJ2-5	CASNKRANQETQYF	TGTGCCAGCAATAAGCGGGCCAACCAAGAGACCCAGTACTTC
.	TRBV7-9	.	TRBJ2-7	CASSDTGSYEQYF	TGTGCCAGCAGCGACACAGGGTCCTACGAGCAGTACTTC
.	TRBV7-9	.	TRBJ1-5	CASSRQASQPQHF	TGTGCCAGCAGCCGACAGGCGTCACAGCCCCAGCATTTT
TRBD1	TRBV7-9	.	TRBJ1-2	CASSLAGAGQGGYTF	TGTGCCAGCAGCTTAGCTGGTGCGGGACAGGGGGGCTACACCTTC
.	TRBV2	.	TRBJ2-7	CASSPLQDYEQYF	TGTGCCAGCTCACCACTACAAGACTACGAGCAGTACTTC
TRBD1	TRBV20-1	.	TRBJ2-7	CSAREQGARVRDEQYF	TGCAGTGCTAGGGAACAGGGGGCACGGGTTCGGGACGAGCAGTACTTC
.	TRBV15	many	TRBJ2-7	CATSRDRPYEQYF	TGTGCCACCAGCCGAGACAGACCCTACGAGCAGTACTTC
TRBD1	TRBV2	.	TRBJ2-7	CASTGQGALEQYF	TGTGCCAGCACCGGACAGGGGGCGTTGGAGCAGTACTTC
.	TRBV7-7	.	TRBJ2-2	CASSRSPNTGELFF	TGTGCCAGCAGCAGAAGCCCGAACACCGGGGAGCTGTTTTTT
TRBD1	TRBV29-1	.	TRBJ2-7	CSASRRDRNSYEQYF	TGCAGCGCCTCAAGACGGGACAGGAACTCCTACGAGCAGTACTTC
.	TRBV5-6	few	TRBJ1-1	CASTWKAANTEAFF	TGTGCCAGCACCTGGAAGGCGGCGAACACTGAAGCTTTCTTT
.	TRBV7-8	many	TRBJ1-2	CASSADMANYGYTF	TGTGCCAGCAGCGCGGACATGGCTAACTATGGCTACACCTTC
.	TRBV25-1	.	TRBJ2-7	CASSEDRTESYEQYF	TGTGCCAGCAGTGAAGACAGGACCGAGTCCTACGAGCAGTACTTC
TRBD1	TRBV2	.	TRBJ2-7	CASSNRGRSSREQYF	TGTGCCAGCAGTAACAGGGGGCGGTCTTCGCGCGAGCAGTACTTC
.	TRBV7-9	few	TRBJ1-1	CASSLGSGRTMNTEAFF	TGTGCCAGCAGCTTAGGTAGCGGCAGAACTATGAACACTGAAGCTTTCTTT
TRBD1	TRBV11-1	.	TRBJ2-6	CASSSTGGAWGANILTF	TGTGCCAGCAGCTCGACAGGGGGAGCCTGGGGGGCCAACATCCTGACTTTC
TRBD1	TRBV11-1	many	TRBJ2-5	CASSSTGTTQYF	TGTGCCAGCAGCTCGACAGGGACGACCCAGTACTTC
.	TRBV5-1	.	TRBJ2-7	CASSLGLTSNGLSEQYF	TGCGCCAGCAGCTTGGGATTGACTAGTAACGGCCTAAGCGAGCAGTACTTC
.	TRBV12-3/TRBV12-4	many	TRBJ1-1	CASSLPGNTEAFF	TGTGCCAGCAGCTTACCCGGGAACACTGAAGCTTTCTTT
.	TRBV25-1	.	TRBJ2-7	CASSLPVKNAQYF	TGTGCCAGCAGTTTGCCCGTCAAAAACGCTCAGTACTTC
.	TRBV29-1	many	TRBJ2-7	CSVELGRSYEQYF	TGCAGCGTTGAGCTGGGAAGATCCTACGAGCAGTACTTC
.	TRBV2	many	TRBJ1-1	CASSERLWAEAFF	TGTGCCAGCAGTGAAAGGCTATGGGCTGAAGCTTTCTTT
.	TRBV11-2	once	TRBJ2-7	CASSQEVFPGRRDEQYF	TGCGCCAGCAGCCAAGAGGTTTTCCCGGGGCGTCGGGACGAGCAGTACTTC
.	TRBV10-3	few	TRBJ2-7	CASSFRTEDPYEQYF	TGTGCCAGCAGTTTCCGGACGGAGGATCCCTACGAGCAGTACTTC
.	TRBV7-6	.	TRBJ2-7	CASSPQDNRGAWVMGEQYF	TGTGCCAGCAGTCCCCAGGACAACCGTGGGGCATGGGTAATGGGAGAGCAGTACTTC
.	TRBV13	once	TRBJ2-7	CASSNSDSPSSYEQYF	TGTGCCAGCAGCAACTCGGACAGTCCATCCTCCTACGAGCAGTACTTC
.	TRBV11-2	.	TRBJ1-1	CASSLRAVSTEAFF	TGTGCCAGCAGCTTGAGGGCGGTGAGCACTGAAGCTTTCTTT
TRBD1	TRBV29-1	.	TRBJ2-2	CNVEVGGDTGELFF	TGCAACGTTGAGGTAGGGGGCGACACCGGGGAGCTGTTTTTT
TRBD2	TRBV5-1	few	TRBJ2-5	CASSTGTSGSMIETQYF	TGCGCCAGCAGCACGGGGACTAGCGGGAGTATGATCGAGACCCAGTACTTC
.	TRBV4-3	.	TRBJ1-2	CASSQSAYYGYTF	TGCGCCAGCAGCCAATCGGCCTACTATGGCTACACCTTC
.	TRBV5-1	few	TRBJ2-2	CASAGGDANTGELFF	TGCGCCAGCGCCGGTGGAGACGCGAACACCGGGGAGCTGTTTTTT
.	TRBV5-1	few	TRBJ1-6	CASSLLDRRSPLHF	TGCGCCAGCAGCTTACTCGACAGGAGGTCACCCCTCCACTTT
TRBD2	TRBV7-2	.	TRBJ2-3	CASSLQAGATDTQYF	TGTGCCAGCAGCTTACAAGCGGGAGCCACAGATACGCAGTATTTT
.	TRBV2	.	TRBJ1-1	CASRPHRANTEAFF	TGTGCCAGCAGGCCCCACAGGGCAAACACTGAAGCTTTCTTT
.	TRBV20-1	.	TRBJ1-1	CSASGRTRGSTEAFF	TGCAGTGCTAGTGGGCGGACCCGGGGGAGCACTGAAGCTTTCTTT
TRBD1	TRBV20-1	.	TRBJ1-2	CSARLQGRSNYGYTF	TGCAGTGCTAGGTTACAGGGGAGATCTAACTATGGCTACACCTTC
TRBD1	TRBV20-1	few	TRBJ1-1	CSARDLGQGYAEAFF	TGCAGTGCTAGAGATCTGGGACAGGGGTACGCTGAAGCTTTCTTT
TRBD1	TRBV29-1	many	TRBJ1-5	CSGPGQGGLWSNQPQHF	TGCAGCGGGCCGGGACAGGGAGGATTGTGGAGCAATCAGCCCCAGCATTTT
TRBD1	TRBV10-3	many	TRBJ1-1	CAISRQGMNTEAFF	TGTGCCATCAGTCGACAGGGTATGAACACTGAAGCTTTCTTT
.	TRBV5-5	.	TRBJ2-7	CASSLSRDGGEQYF	TGTGCCAGCAGCTTGTCCAGGGATGGTGGCGAGCAGTACTTC
.	TRBV6-6	many	TRBJ2-7	CASSKLGEQYF	TGTGCCAGCAGTAAGCTGGGAGAGCAGTACTTC
TRBD1	TRBV6-1	few	TRBJ2-7	CASSRGRDRLYEQYF	TGTGCCAGCAGTAGAGGACGGGACAGGCTCTACGAGCAGTACTTC
.	TRBV16	.	TRBJ1-1	CASSPTGTKNTEAFF	TGTGCCAGCAGCCCGACCGGGACGAAGAACACTGAAGCTTTCTTT
.	TRBV25-1	.	TRBJ2-2	CASSDRSARSNTGELFF	TGTGCCAGCAGTGATCGGAGCGCGCGATCGAACACCGGGGAGCTGTTTTTT
TRBD1	TRBV11-2	.	TRBJ1-1	CASSPRQGWSTEAFF	TGTGCCAGCAGCCCTCGACAGGGATGGAGCACTGAAGCTTTCTTT
.	TRBV7-9	.	TRBJ1-1	CASSRGLELDTEAFF	TGTGCCAGCAGCCGGGGGCTCGAGTTGGACACTGAAGCTTTCTTT
.	TRBV25-1	.	TRBJ1-2	CASDRRYGYTF	TGTGCCAGCGACAGGCGGTATGGCTACACCTTC
.	TRBV7-2	few	TRBJ2-5	CASSLASIEKTQYF	TGTGCCAGCAGCTTAGCCAGTATAGAAAAGACCCAGTACTTC
.	TRBV29-1	.	TRBJ1-4	CSVEGGAFGEKLFF	TGCAGCGTTGAGGGGGGCGCTTTCGGTGAAAAACTGTTTTTT
.	TRBV7-9	.	TRBJ2-6	CASSDGVNVLTF	TGTGCCAGCAGCGACGGGGTCAACGTCCTGACTTTC
.	TRBV29-1	many	TRBJ1-4	CSVGGISATNEKLFF	TGCAGCGTTGGAGGGATCAGTGCAACTAATGAAAAACTGTTTTTT
.	TRBV10-3	many	TRBJ2-7	CAISESQGTYEQYF	TGTGCCATCAGTGAGAGTCAGGGTACGTACGAGCAGTACTTC
.	TRBV2	.	TRBJ2-7	CASSEAGLPLSYEQYF	TGTGCCAGCAGTGAAGCCGGACTGCCTCTCTCCTACGAGCAGTACTTC
.	TRBV9	.	TRBJ1-6	CASIPRQNSPLHF	TGTGCCAGCATTCCCAGACAGAATTCACCCCTCCACTTT
TRBD1	TRBV20-1	.	TRBJ2-7	CSATRGPPGQGYEQYF	TGCAGTGCAACCCGAGGCCCACCGGGACAGGGATACGAGCAGTACTTC
.	TRBV7-2	many	TRBJ2-5	CASSPRPGIQETQYF	TGTGCCAGCAGCCCGCGCCCGGGAATACAAGAGACCCAGTACTTC
TRBD1	TRBV7-9	.	TRBJ1-5	CASSSDGTASTSNQPQHF	TGTGCCAGCAGTTCCGATGGGACAGCCTCAACTAGCAATCAGCCCCAGCATTTT
TRBD1	TRBV7-9	many	TRBJ1-4	CASRLTGGEKLFF	TGTGCCAGCAGGCTGACAGGGGGCGAAAAACTGTTTTTT